The 8 T cell receptor beta chains given below trace back to one sample, sequenced in a study of shared clonotypes between healthy human individuals (dated by TCRdb to 2020 to 2022). Receptor libraries were prepared by the immunoSEQ multiplex PCR assay. TCRdb limited this immuneACCESS table to in-frame rearrangements with V and J called. A share of clones is missing; checked studies link under half to unresolved V genes, and the rest is unexplained. A total of fewer than 1.4 million clones appear in this sample, approximately 78% of them only once. More than 0.55% of the sample lies in the top ten. The source material was memory CD4+ T cells from PBMCs. The cell subset or site label of this sample denotes: CD45RA-negative fraction. These receptors all come from a man younger than 30 in good health. Some clones in this sample may be carry-over from other donors' samples.

The table lists this clone with a count of one. The V gene is TRBV28, the J gene TRBJ1-2; D is unclear. Germline-derived CDR1 and CDR2 are MDHEN and SYDVKM. V was pared by 5 bases and J by 7 bases, with 11 bases between. The CDR3 is 12 amino acids. Here the CDR3 reads CASSPREPGYTF. CDR3 DNA sequence: TGTGCCAGCAGTCCGCGGGAACCTGGCTACACCTTC.

The DNA for the CDR3 is TGTGCCAGCAGCTTAGATTCACGAAACACCATATATTTT. Protein product: CASSLDSRNTIYF. The chain joins TRBV11-2 to TRBJ1-3; no definite D call. From germline, CDR1 is SGHAT and CDR2 FQNNGV. V lost 0 bases to trimming and J lost 5 bases, with 5 bases between them. The CDR3 covers 13 residues.

Only a few counts were recorded for this clone. The V and J genes are TRBV18 and TRBJ2-1; TRBD2 matches at 12 bases. Germline lookup yields CDR1 KGHSH and CDR2 LQKENI. The junction had 7 bases not matched to a gene; V was cut back by 1 base and J by 3 bases. The CDR3 extends over 18 amino acids. The CDR3 DNA follows: TGTGCCAGCTCACCACGCTCGGGACTAGCGGGCCACTACAATGAGCAGTTCTTC. As protein: CASSPRSGLAGHYNEQFF.

The chain combines TRBV2 with TRBJ1-2; D remains ambiguous. Germline V gives CDR1 SNHLY, CDR2 FYNNEI. The CDR3 totals 11 residues. Deletions cut 7 bases from V and 9 bases from J, with 12 bases between. The CDR3 here is CASNAAGSYTF. DNA for the CDR3: TGTGCCAGCAATGCCGCCGGGAGCTACACCTTC.

This sequence joins TRBV5-4 and TRBJ1-2, with unresolved D. This CDR3 is 13 amino acids long. Germline assignment: CDR1 SGHNT and CDR2 YYREEE (reference sequence). V dropped 2 bases and J dropped 4 bases, with 9 bases sitting between them. DNA for the CDR3: TGTGCCAGCAGCTTAAACGAGGTCTATGGCTACACCTTC. It yields the protein CASSLNEVYGYTF.

The chain joins TRBV11-2 to TRBJ2-3, with TRBD2 identical over 12 bases. This CDR3 region has 16 residues. Germline V gene lookup returns CDR1 SGHAT and CDR2 FQNNGV. V gave up 5 bases and J gave up 4 bases; unmatched junction bases: 7. CDR3 residues: CASSDRLAGVADTQYF. The CDR3 region has the DNA TGTGCCAGCAGCGATAGACTAGCGGGAGTAGCAGATACGCAGTATTTT.

CDR3 in amino acids: CASSLSDNEQFF. The CDR3, as DNA: TGTGCCAGCAGCTTGTCGGACAATGAGCAGTTCTTC. The chain uses TRBV5-6 and TRBJ2-1; D call uncertain. This CDR3 is built from 12 residues. The V end was cut by 1 base, the J end by 5 bases, with 4 bases between. Germline values: CDR1 SGHDT, CDR2 YYEEEE.

The V gene is TRBV5-4, the J gene TRBJ2-1; 9 bases agree with TRBD2. Per the germline V gene, CDR1 is SGHNT and CDR2 is YYREEE (reference sequence). Unmatched junction bases numbered 13, after V lost 10 bases and J lost 5 bases. The CDR3 spans 15 residues. Written as DNA, the CDR3 is TGTGCCGGGTCGTTTCGGCGGGAGGGCCACAATGAGCAGTTCTTC. It codes for CAGSFRREGHNEQFF. Drawing the rest from reference TRBV5-4 and TRBJ2-1, the complete variable domain is ETGVTQSPTHLIKTRGQQVTLRCSSQSGHNTVSWYQQALGQGPQFIFQYYREEENGRGNFPPRFSGLQFPNYSSELNVNALELDDSALYLCAGSFRREGHNEQFFGPGTRLTVL.